The TCR beta chain described here comes from a study of CD8+ T cells in alopecia areata. Overall study: Oral tofacitinib (5 to 10 mg twice daily) was administered to treated patients. Study-wide findings and caveats: The study also sequences resident alphabeta T cells of normal skin in scalp samples. In lesional scalp, particularly from alopecia totalis/universalis, clonality was higher than in normal scalp.

The length of the CDR3 is 14 residues. Trimming removed 4 bases at V and 8 bases at J, with 20 bases between. CDR1 and CDR2 (germline): SQVTM, ANQGSEA. Following RNA extraction, reverse transcription yielded cDNA that acted as the sequencing template. This table comes from immunoSEQ multiplex PCR, and its TCRdb copy is limited to in-frame clones, with some not included. The repertoire holds about 120,000 clones, with 35% to 45% as singletons. About this clone itself: Its antigen remains unidentified.

Researchers took lesional scalp punch biopsies and peripheral blood from people who were alopecia areata patients. The chain combines TRBV29-1 with TRBJ1-2; D is perhaps TRBD1 (5 bases). Source material: CD4+ T cells sorted from blood. The sequence came from a human donor with alopecia areata. CDR3 coding DNA: TGCAGCGTTGTTTTGAGCGCGGGACGGGGAGGCTACACCTTC. As protein: CSVVLSAGRGGYTF.